The 26 T cell receptor beta chains in this list originate from one sample, sequenced in a study of OX40 agonist ivuxolimab in advanced cancers. Here immunoSEQ multiplex PCR was the method, and the copy in TCRdb shows in-frame clones only, minus some. This sample has around 61,000 clones, with roughly 80% found just once. The sequences come from CD4+ or CD8+ T cells sorted from blood, collected in a trial of the OX40 agonist ivuxolimab. These receptors were obtained from an adult with an advanced solid tumor such as melanoma, head and neck, liver or kidney cancer.

The V and J genes are TRBV6-5 and TRBJ1-6; unclear D gene. V was cut by 6 bases and J by 7 bases, with 16 bases left in between. Germline V lookup: CDR1 MNHEY, CDR2 SVGAGI. CDR3 length equals 15 residues. The CDR3 sequence is CASRPSGTSNSPLHF. The CDR3 region has the DNA TGTGCCAGCAGACCTTCGGGCACCTCAAATTCACCCCTCCACTTT.

The V call is TRBV5-1, the J call TRBJ2-6; D possibly uses TRBD1 or TRBD2 (5 bases each). The CDR3 has 18 residues. The V end was cut by 0 bases, the J end by 1 base, with 14 bases between. In germline, CDR1 is SGHRS, CDR2 YFSETQ. The CDR3 coding sequence is TGCGCCAGCAGCTTGGCACCCCCCGGGACGTCTGGGGCCAACGTCCTGACTTTC. It is translated as CASSLAPPGTSGANVLTF.

The rearrangement joins TRBV4-1 to TRBJ2-3; TRBD2 matches 8 bases. Trimming took 2 bases from V and 0 from J; bases not matched to a gene: 10. CDR1 and CDR2 from the germline V gene are MGHRA and YSYEKL. This CDR3 is built from 18 residues. The CDR3 region has the DNA TGCGCCAGCAGCCAACGGCCAGCGGGAGTTTCTAGCACAGATACGCAGTATTTT. Its translation: CASSQRPAGVSSTDTQYF.

This chain joins TRBV7-2 and TRBJ2-3, with D perhaps matching TRBD1 or TRBD2 (5 bases each). Germline CDR1 reads SGHTA; CDR2 reads FQGNSA. The CDR3 has 15 amino acids. V was trimmed by 1 base and J by 0 bases, leaving 8 bases between them. The CDR3 sequence: CASSLGGPSTDTQYF. As DNA, the CDR3 is TGTGCCAGCAGCTTAGGGGGACCTAGCACAGATACGCAGTATTTT.

V and J are TRBV7-3 and TRBJ1-2; D ambiguous. The germline V and J ends were trimmed by 1 base and 4 bases, with 13 bases remaining between them. The CDR3 totals 15 residues. The germline V gene has CDR1 SGHTA and CDR2 FQGTGA. The CDR3 DNA reads as TGTGCCAGCAGCTTAAGCGGTCCGGATTCCTATGGCTACACCTTC. This encodes CASSLSGPDSYGYTF.

V and J are TRBV7-3 and TRBJ1-1; 8 nucleotides match TRBD1. Germline lookup yields CDR1 SGHTA and CDR2 FQGTGA. This CDR3 is 16 amino acids long. V trimming: 5 bases; J trimming: 1 base; junction bases outside the gene matches: 9. DNA for the CDR3: TGTGCCAGCAGCCCTGCCTGGACAGGGAGGAACACTGAAGCTTTCTTT. It specifies CASSPAWTGRNTEAFF.

This chain links TRBV19 with TRBJ2-5, with a possible D match to TRBD2 (5 bases). Per germline, CDR1 LNHDA and CDR2 SQIVND (reference sequence). V was cut by 4 bases and J by 5 bases, with 14 bases left in between. The CDR3 runs 14 residues. CDR3 sequence (DNA): TGTGCCAGTAGTACCAGCGGAACCGGGGAGACCCAGTACTTC. Residues: CASSTSGTGETQYF.

The chain carries TRBV2 and TRBJ2-4, with 8 positions matching TRBD2. CDR1 is SNHLY, CDR2 FYNNEI, per germline. This CDR3 has 16 amino acids. Unmatched junction bases numbered 10, after V lost 7 bases and J lost 2 bases. The CDR3 here is CASTGTGGPSKNIQYF. CDR3 in DNA: TGTGCCAGCACCGGCACGGGGGGGCCATCCAAAAACATTCAGTACTTC.

Regarding this clone: The same CDR3 can be traced to other DNA sequences in this sample. This sequence joins TRBV18 and TRBJ2-7; D gene ambiguous. The CDR3 has 12 amino acids. The germline V gene has CDR1 KGHSH and CDR2 LQKENI. V lost 2 bases to trimming and J lost 0 bases, with 2 bases between them. The CDR3: CASSPDSYEQYF. Written as DNA, the CDR3 is TGTGCCAGCTCACCAGACTCCTACGAGCAGTACTTC.

V and J are TRBV5-4 and TRBJ2-5; the D gene is possibly TRBD1 (5 bases). V gave up 0 bases and J gave up 2 bases, with 8 bases separating them. The CDR3 loop spans 14 amino acids. Looked up from germline, CDR1 is SGHNT and CDR2 is YYREEE (reference sequence). The CDR3 loop reads CASSLGGSQETQYF. As DNA, the CDR3 is TGTGCCAGCAGCTTGGGGGGCAGTCAAGAGACCCAGTACTTC.

The chain is built from TRBV4-2 and TRBJ2-2, with D perhaps matching TRBD2 (6 bases). Germline CDR1 and CDR2: LGHNA and YNFKEQ. This CDR3 has 17 residues. V lost 0 bases and J 6 bases, leaving 17 bases between the germline ends. In DNA form, the CDR3 reads TGTGCCAGCAGCCAAGATCGGGGGACTTCTGTGGCCGGGGAGCTGTTTTTT. It codes for CASSQDRGTSVAGELFF.

The chain joins TRBV5-4 to TRBJ1-2, with unresolved D. V dropped 1 base and J dropped 0 bases, with 13 bases sitting between them. The CDR3 runs to 16 residues. Germline V gene data show CDR1 as SGHNT and CDR2 as YYREEE (reference sequence). CDR3 in DNA: TGTGCCAGCAGCTTGATGGTGAGCAGTACTAACTATGGCTACACCTTC. Amino acids: CASSLMVSSTNYGYTF.

This chain connects TRBV4-3 to TRBJ2-3; the D is unclear. Trimming took 3 bases from V and 3 from J, leaving 10 bases between them. This CDR3 region has 14 residues. Germline lookup yields CDR1 LGHNA and CDR2 YSLEER. This CDR3 is CASSHGLKTDTQYF. The CDR3 DNA sequence: TGCGCCAGCAGCCATGGCCTGAAGACAGATACGCAGTATTTT.

The chain couples TRBV7-9 to TRBJ1-2; D gene uncertain. The CDR3 covers 14 residues. The germline gives CDR1 SEHNR, CDR2 FQNEAQ (reference sequence). V was shortened by 2 bases and J by 3 bases, with 10 bases between the two germline ends. CDR3 protein: CASSLSPTDYGYTF. As DNA, the CDR3 is TGTGCCAGCAGCTTATCTCCGACGGACTATGGCTACACCTTC. Filled out from reference TRBV7-9 and TRBJ1-2, the complete variable domain reads DTGVSQNPRHKITKRGQNVTFRCDPISEHNRLYWYRQTLGQGPEFLTYFQNEAQLEKSRLLSDRFSAERPKGSFSTLEIQRTEQGDSAMYLCASSLSPTDYGYTFGSGTRLTVV.

This clone has a handful of counts. The chain has TRBV2 and TRBJ1-1; a possible D gene is TRBD1 (6 bases). The length of the CDR3 is 13 residues. V was pared by 3 bases and J by 11 bases, with 16 bases between. Germline V gives CDR1 SNHLY, CDR2 FYNNEI. CDR3 nucleotides: TGTGCCAGCAGTGACCAGGGGCCGCCCAGGGCTTTCTTT. Translated, it gives CASSDQGPPRAFF.

The V and J genes are TRBV28 and TRBJ2-7, with 8 bases that match TRBD1. The CDR3 loop spans 15 amino acids. Trimming took 4 bases from V and 2 from J; bases not matched to a gene: 7. CDR1 and CDR2 from the germline V gene are MDHEN and SYDVKM. For the CDR3, the DNA is TGTGCCAGCAGTTCCGGGACAGGCCAAGCCTACGAGCAGTACTTC. This encodes CASSSGTGQAYEQYF.

The rearrangement links TRBV19 to TRBJ1-3; no reliable D call. The CDR3 extends over 15 amino acids. The V end was cut by 5 bases, the J end by 0 bases, with 11 bases between. Germline values: CDR1 LNHDA, CDR2 SQIVND (reference sequence). As DNA, the CDR3 is TGTGCCAGTAGTCCAGACCACTCCTCTGGAAACACCATATATTTT. Translated: CASSPDHSSGNTIYF.

This clone was counted a few times. The genes are TRBV29-1 and TRBJ1-4; 7 bases match TRBD1. V dropped 6 bases and J dropped 2; count of bases not matched to a gene: 6. Per the germline V gene, CDR1 is SQVTM and CDR2 is ANQGSEA. CDR3 length: 14 residues. CDR3 nucleotide sequence: TGCAGCGTGGGGACAGACGGGACTAATGAAAAACTGTTTTTT. Translating gives CSVGTDGTNEKLFF.

CDR3 region: CASSVGRVMNTEAFF. CDR3 DNA sequence: TGTGCCAGCAGCGTAGGACGGGTTATGAACACTGAAGCTTTCTTT. V gene TRBV9 combines with J gene TRBJ1-1; D is undetermined. Germline V gene data show CDR1 as SGDLS and CDR2 as YYNGEE. This CDR3 is 15 amino acids long. V dropped 0 bases and J dropped 0 bases, with 9 bases sitting between them.

The rearrangement uses TRBV7-3 and TRBJ1-5; weak D call: TRBD1 (5 bases). Germline V lookup: CDR1 SGHTA, CDR2 FQGTGA. This CDR3 is 14 amino acids long. Trimming pared 5 bases from V and 2 bases from J, leaving 10 bases between. CDR3 bases: TGTGCCAGCAGCCTTGTGGGGGGCAATCAGCCCCAGCATTTT. It is translated as CASSLVGGNQPQHF.

The chain joins TRBV4-1 to TRBJ1-3, with unresolved D. CDR1 is MGHRA and CDR2 is YSYEKL in the germline V gene. The CDR3 extends over 15 amino acids. Trimming left V 1 base short and J 4 bases short, with 11 bases between. The CDR3 spells CASSQAASQGNTIYF. CDR3 bases: TGCGCCAGCAGCCAAGCAGCTTCACAAGGAAACACCATATATTTT.

The V and J genes are TRBV7-9 and TRBJ2-4, with unresolved D. The germline V gene encodes CDR1 SEHNR and CDR2 FQNEAQ (reference sequence). Trimming took 2 bases from V and 2 from J, leaving 13 bases between them. This CDR3 has 16 residues. CDR3 sequence: CASSLNTAGSKNIQYF. The CDR3, as DNA: TGTGCCAGCAGCTTAAATACGGCCGGGTCCAAAAACATTCAGTACTTC.

This chain connects TRBV7-2 to TRBJ1-5; the match to TRBD1 covers 7 bases. This CDR3 spans 13 amino acids. The ends lost 5 bases at V and 4 bases at J; junction bases unmatched: 2. Germline lookup yields CDR1 SGHTA and CDR2 FQGNSA. For the CDR3, the DNA is TGTGCCAGCAGCCGACAGGGTAATCAGCCCCAGCATTTT. It is translated as CASSRQGNQPQHF. The full variable domain, with the rest looked up from reference TRBV7-2 and TRBJ1-5, is GAGVSQSPSNKVTEKGKDVELRCDPISGHTALYWYRQSLGQGLEFLIYFQGNSAPDKSGLPSDRFSAERTGGSVSTLTIQRTQQEDSAVYLCASSRQGNQPQHFGDGTRLSIL.

V and J are TRBV5-1 and TRBJ2-1, with a possible D match to TRBD2 (6 bases). Per the germline V gene, CDR1 is SGHRS and CDR2 is YFSETQ. The CDR3 is 15 amino acids. V lost 1 base and J lost 7, with 15 bases in between. Here the CDR3 DNA reads TGCGCCAGCAGCTTGACTGCCCCGACTAGTAATGAGCAGTTCTTC. Its protein is CASSLTAPTSNEQFF.

The gene calls are TRBV12-5 and TRBJ2-7; 7 bases map to TRBD2. Losses at the gene ends were 7 bases for V and 2 bases for J; bases not matched to a gene: 11. Looked up from germline, CDR1 is LGHNT and CDR2 is FRNRAP. There are 15 residues in the CDR3. CDR3 in amino acids: CASVPPGTTTYEQYF. DNA of the CDR3: TGTGCTAGTGTCCCCCCCGGGACTACCACCTACGAGCAGTACTTC.

The chain carries TRBV6-5 and TRBJ1-6; weak D call: TRBD1 (5 bases). Trimming removed 0 bases at V and 15 bases at J, with 9 bases between. The CDR3 consists of 12 residues. Germline loops: CDR1 MNHEY, CDR2 SVGAGI. CDR3 nucleotides: TGTGCCAGCAGTTACTCAAGGGGATTCCTCCACTTT. Translating it yields CASSYSRGFLHF.